A selection of T cell receptor beta chains follows, all from one sample in a study of cytomegalovirus exposure and HLA in healthy donors. Sequenced by immunoSEQ multiplex PCR; TCRdb stores in-frame clones only, minus some. This table holds tens of thousands of clones, 75% to 85% found once. Material for sequencing was PBMCs. Receptor source: a woman aged 18-29 years in good health and CMV-seronegative. CDR3s include the opening cysteine and the closing phenylalanine or tryptophan. Fields, in order: clone size, D gene, V gene, J gene, CDR3 protein, CDR3 DNA. The D gene is left open where the match is weak. Clone size is shown for a subset of rows, as once, few, many or a class of expanded clone.

clone size: NA
D gene: NA
V gene: TRBV6-5
J gene: TRBJ2-1
CDR3 protein: CASSLTRMGYNEQFF
CDR3 DNA: TGTGCCAGCAGCCTGACTAGAATGGGATACAATGAGCAGTTCTTC

clone size: NA
D gene: TRBD2
V gene: TRBV29-1
J gene: TRBJ2-3
CDR3 protein: CSVGTSGGYTDTQYF
CDR3 DNA: TGCAGCGTTGGGACTAGCGGGGGCTACACAGATACGCAGTATTTT

clone size: once
D gene: TRBD2
V gene: TRBV29-1
J gene: TRBJ2-7
CDR3 protein: CSVWTSGAYEQYF
CDR3 DNA: TGCAGCGTTTGGACTAGCGGAGCCTACGAGCAGTACTTC

clone size: few
D gene: TRBD1
V gene: TRBV5-1
J gene: TRBJ2-7
CDR3 protein: CASSHGQGGAEQYF
CDR3 DNA: TGCGCCAGCAGCCACGGACAGGGAGGAGCCGAGCAGTACTTC

clone size: NA
D gene: NA
V gene: TRBV4-2
J gene: TRBJ2-1
CDR3 protein: CASSQGTANEQFF
CDR3 DNA: TGTGCCAGCAGCCAAGGGACTGCCAATGAGCAGTTCTTC

clone size: once
D gene: TRBD2
V gene: TRBV2
J gene: TRBJ2-2
CDR3 protein: CASSKGSGGTSPTGELFF
CDR3 DNA: TGTGCCAGCAGCAAGGGTAGCGGGGGGACCTCGCCCACCGGGGAGCTGTTTTTT

clone size: NA
D gene: TRBD2
V gene: TRBV27
J gene: TRBJ2-7
CDR3 protein: CASRGLATYEQYF
CDR3 DNA: TGTGCCAGCAGGGGACTAGCCACCTACGAGCAGTACTTC

clone size: NA
D gene: TRBD1
V gene: TRBV5-1
J gene: TRBJ1-1
CDR3 protein: CASSPGQGNTEAFF
CDR3 DNA: TGCGCCAGCAGCCCTGGACAGGGTAACACTGAAGCTTTCTTT

clone size: NA
D gene: NA
V gene: TRBV6-5
J gene: TRBJ1-4
CDR3 protein: CASSYGRENEKLFF
CDR3 DNA: TGTGCCAGCAGTTATGGCAGGGAAAATGAAAAACTGTTTTTT

clone size: once
D gene: NA
V gene: TRBV19
J gene: TRBJ2-1
CDR3 protein: CASSIDTYNEQFF
CDR3 DNA: TGTGCCAGTAGTATAGATACCTACAATGAGCAGTTCTTC

clone size: NA
D gene: NA
V gene: TRBV18
J gene: TRBJ1-3
CDR3 protein: CASSPSTTAGNTIYF
CDR3 DNA: TGTGCCAGCTCACCTTCTACGACAGCTGGAAACACCATATATTTT

clone size: NA
D gene: TRBD1
V gene: TRBV13
J gene: TRBJ1-6
CDR3 protein: CASSSDRGLGDSPLHF
CDR3 DNA: TGTGCCAGCAGCTCCGACAGGGGGCTAGGTGATTCACCCCTCCACTTT

clone size: NA
D gene: TRBD1
V gene: TRBV27
J gene: TRBJ2-7
CDR3 protein: CASSLSIGDRGSLGNEQYF
CDR3 DNA: TGTGCCAGCAGTTTATCTATCGGGGACAGGGGATCCCTCGGAAACGAGCAGTACTTC

clone size: once
D gene: NA
V gene: TRBV7-2
J gene: TRBJ2-7
CDR3 protein: CASRPTGPYEQYF
CDR3 DNA: TGTGCCAGCCGGCCGACAGGACCTTACGAGCAGTACTTC

clone size: NA
D gene: NA
V gene: TRBV5-5
J gene: TRBJ2-5
CDR3 protein: CASSPKQGYGETQYF
CDR3 DNA: TGTGCCAGCAGCCCGAAACAGGGTTATGGGGAGACCCAGTACTTC

clone size: NA
D gene: NA
V gene: TRBV2
J gene: TRBJ2-5
CDR3 protein: CASSPRRADLETQYF
CDR3 DNA: TGTGCCAGCAGCCCCCGGCGGGCGGACCTAGAGACCCAGTACTTC

clone size: NA
D gene: TRBD2
V gene: TRBV7-9
J gene: TRBJ2-3
CDR3 protein: CASSATLAATDTQYF
CDR3 DNA: TGTGCCAGCAGCGCCACGCTAGCGGCCACAGATACGCAGTATTTT

clone size: NA
D gene: NA
V gene: TRBV4-1
J gene: TRBJ2-1
CDR3 protein: CASSLWPGLQNEQFF
CDR3 DNA: TGCGCCAGCAGCTTATGGCCGGGACTCCAAAATGAGCAGTTCTTC

clone size: NA
D gene: TRBD1
V gene: TRBV6-6
J gene: TRBJ1-1
CDR3 protein: CASSYRTGLNTEAFF
CDR3 DNA: TGTGCCAGCAGTTACCGGACAGGCTTGAACACTGAAGCTTTCTTT

clone size: NA
D gene: NA
V gene: TRBV7-9
J gene: TRBJ2-1
CDR3 protein: CASSSGTPYNEQFF
CDR3 DNA: TGTGCCAGCAGCAGCGGGACACCTTACAATGAGCAGTTCTTC

clone size: once
D gene: NA
V gene: TRBV28
J gene: TRBJ2-7
CDR3 protein: CASSLSSSYEQYF
CDR3 DNA: TGTGCCAGCAGTTTAAGTAGCTCCTACGAGCAGTACTTC

clone size: NA
D gene: NA
V gene: TRBV11-3
J gene: TRBJ2-5
CDR3 protein: CASSLGLGREETQYF
CDR3 DNA: TGTGCCAGCAGCTTAGGACTAGGCCGGGAAGAGACCCAGTACTTC

clone size: few
D gene: TRBD1
V gene: TRBV18
J gene: TRBJ1-1
CDR3 protein: CASSQRQGNFEAFF
CDR3 DNA: TGTGCCAGCTCCCAAAGACAGGGGAACTTTGAAGCTTTCTTT

clone size: NA
D gene: TRBD1
V gene: TRBV19
J gene: TRBJ1-5
CDR3 protein: CASSMTGGNQPQHF
CDR3 DNA: TGTGCCAGTAGTATGACAGGGGGCAATCAGCCCCAGCATTTT

clone size: NA
D gene: TRBD2
V gene: TRBV5-6
J gene: TRBJ2-5
CDR3 protein: CASSWTSLKKTQYF
CDR3 DNA: TGTGCCAGCAGCTGGACTAGCCTTAAAAAGACCCAGTACTTC

clone size: few
D gene: TRBD1
V gene: TRBV27
J gene: TRBJ1-2
CDR3 protein: CASRQGVNYGYPF
CDR3 DNA: TGTGCCAGCAGACAGGGGGTTAACTATGGCTACCCCTTC

clone size: few
D gene: TRBD1
V gene: TRBV4-3
J gene: TRBJ1-1
CDR3 protein: CASSQETGATEAFF
CDR3 DNA: TGCGCCAGCAGCCAAGAAACAGGGGCCACTGAAGCTTTCTTT

clone size: NA
D gene: TRBD1
V gene: TRBV7-6
J gene: TRBJ1-6
CDR3 protein: CASSLGRGRGFSGSPLHF
CDR3 DNA: TGTGCCAGCAGCTTAGGGCGCGGCAGGGGGTTCTCCGGTTCACCCCTCCACTTT

clone size: NA
D gene: TRBD1
V gene: TRBV9
J gene: TRBJ2-3
CDR3 protein: CASSDTGDHTDTQYF
CDR3 DNA: TGTGCCAGCAGCGATACAGGGGACCACACAGATACGCAGTATTTT

clone size: NA
D gene: NA
V gene: TRBV5-1
J gene: TRBJ2-7
CDR3 protein: CASSLAPDLVYEQYF
CDR3 DNA: TGCGCCAGCAGCTTGGCTCCGGACTTGGTCTACGAGCAGTACTTC

clone size: NA
D gene: NA
V gene: TRBV5-1
J gene: TRBJ1-5
CDR3 protein: CASSLEGVRNQPQNF
CDR3 DNA: TGCGCCAGCAGCTTGGAAGGGGTGCGCAATCAGCCCCAGAATTTT

clone size: NA
D gene: NA
V gene: TRBV7-2
J gene: TRBJ2-7
CDR3 protein: CASSHYSSRGRAYEQYF
CDR3 DNA: TGTGCCAGCAGCCACTACTCGAGCCGAGGCCGTGCCTACGAGCAGTACTTC

clone size: once
D gene: NA
V gene: TRBV4-3
J gene: TRBJ1-5
CDR3 protein: CASSLRGGPQHF
CDR3 DNA: TGCGCCAGCAGCCTCAGAGGGGGGCCCCAGCATTTT

clone size: few
D gene: TRBD1
V gene: TRBV4-3
J gene: TRBJ1-6
CDR3 protein: CASSQLGQGGNSPLHF
CDR3 DNA: TGCGCCAGCAGCCAACTTGGACAGGGGGGGAATTCACCCCTCCACTTT

clone size: once
D gene: NA
V gene: TRBV29-1
J gene: TRBJ1-2
CDR3 protein: CSVERPTEYGYTF
CDR3 DNA: TGCAGCGTTGAAAGACCGACAGAGTATGGCTACACCTTC

clone size: NA
D gene: TRBD1
V gene: TRBV5-4
J gene: TRBJ2-7
CDR3 protein: CASSRGQPTYEQYF
CDR3 DNA: TGTGCCAGCAGCAGGGGACAGCCTACGTACGAGCAGTACTTC

clone size: NA
D gene: NA
V gene: TRBV6-6
J gene: TRBJ2-5
CDR3 protein: CASSYPTRGSETQYF
CDR3 DNA: TGTGCCAGCAGTTATCCCACCCGTGGTAGTGAGACCCAGTACTTC

clone size: NA
D gene: NA
V gene: TRBV6-5
J gene: TRBJ1-5
CDR3 protein: CASSPTWSSNQPQHF
CDR3 DNA: TGTGCCAGCAGTCCGACCTGGAGTAGCAATCAGCCCCAGCATTTT

clone size: NA
D gene: TRBD1
V gene: TRBV9
J gene: TRBJ2-3
CDR3 protein: CASSVGTGIDTQYF
CDR3 DNA: TGTGCCAGCAGCGTAGGGACAGGTATAGATACGCAGTATTTT

clone size: NA
D gene: TRBD2
V gene: TRBV11-2
J gene: TRBJ2-1
CDR3 protein: CASSSLGSGGLNEQFF
CDR3 DNA: TGTGCCAGCAGCTCCTTGGGGAGCGGGGGTTTGAATGAGCAGTTCTTC

clone size: few
D gene: NA
V gene: TRBV14
J gene: TRBJ2-2
CDR3 protein: CASSQAYTGELFF
CDR3 DNA: TGTGCCAGCAGCCAAGCTTACACCGGGGAGCTGTTTTTT

clone size: NA
D gene: NA
V gene: TRBV19
J gene: TRBJ2-3
CDR3 protein: CASSKPRLTDTQYF
CDR3 DNA: TGTGCCAGTAGTAAACCCAGGCTCACAGATACGCAGTATTTT

clone size: NA
D gene: TRBD2
V gene: TRBV29-1
J gene: TRBJ2-1
CDR3 protein: CSVKKAGGAYNEQFF
CDR3 DNA: TGCAGCGTAAAAAAAGCGGGGGGAGCCTACAATGAGCAGTTCTTC

clone size: NA
D gene: TRBD2
V gene: TRBV4-2
J gene: TRBJ2-3
CDR3 protein: CASSQERAGGSDTQYF
CDR3 DNA: TGTGCCAGCAGCCAAGAGCGGGCGGGAGGGTCAGATACGCAGTATTTT

clone size: NA
D gene: TRBD2
V gene: TRBV7-3
J gene: TRBJ2-3
CDR3 protein: CASSSNGGAGITDTQYF
CDR3 DNA: TGTGCCAGCAGCTCCAACGGGGGGGCGGGAATAACAGATACGCAGTATTTT

clone size: few
D gene: TRBD1
V gene: TRBV4-3
J gene: TRBJ1-4
CDR3 protein: CASSLRTGAKLFF
CDR3 DNA: TGCGCCAGCAGCCTAAGGACAGGGGCAAAACTGTTTTTT

clone size: NA
D gene: NA
V gene: TRBV7-9
J gene: TRBJ2-3
CDR3 protein: CASSSPTRADTQYF
CDR3 DNA: TGTGCCAGCAGCTCGCCCACCCGGGCAGATACGCAGTATTTT

clone size: NA
D gene: TRBD1
V gene: TRBV19
J gene: TRBJ1-5
CDR3 protein: CASSVTGGSQPQHF
CDR3 DNA: TGTGCCAGTAGTGTCACAGGGGGGAGTCAGCCCCAGCATTTT